This TCR beta chain was identified in a study of blood T cell repertoires in COVID-19. Study-level background: PBMCs, B-cell-depleted T cells, or T cells provided the cDNA or gDNA that made up the material.

This clone was seen just once. Original analysis: Reference gene primers were amplified, and this amplification served to estimate nucleated cell counts. Here immunoSEQ multiplex PCR was the method, and the copy in TCRdb shows in-frame clones only, minus some. Clonal size and the V and J genes are those of that table, whereas D and trimming came from the DNA. The data show roughly 97,000 clones, about 89% seen once. V lost 0 bases and J 8 bases, leaving 17 bases between the germline ends. Looked up from germline, CDR1 is MNHEY and CDR2 is SMNVEV (reference sequence). The CDR3 is made up of 16 amino acids.

Input material: peripheral blood. The rearrangement joins TRBV27 to TRBJ2-1; D is perhaps TRBD1 (6 bases). The receptor was derived from a human donor in a cohort sampled during active COVID-19. The CDR3 DNA reads TGTGCCAGCAGTTTATCTGGGGTCGCAGGGGTTTATGAGCAGTTCTTC. Protein sequence: CASSLSGVAGVYEQFF.